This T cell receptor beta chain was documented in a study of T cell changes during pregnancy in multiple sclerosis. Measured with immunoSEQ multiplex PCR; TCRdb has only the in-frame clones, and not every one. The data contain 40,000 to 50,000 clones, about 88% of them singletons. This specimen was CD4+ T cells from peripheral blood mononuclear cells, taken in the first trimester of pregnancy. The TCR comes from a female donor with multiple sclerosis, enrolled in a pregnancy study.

The CDR3 DNA follows: TGTGCCAGCAGCTTAGGGGCAGGAAACACCATATATTTT. Its translation is CASSLGAGNTIYF. The chain couples TRBV7-8 to TRBJ1-3, with D uncertain. CDR3 size: 13 residues. Germline lookup yields CDR1 SGHVS and CDR2 FQNEAQ. V lost 1 base, J lost 4 bases, and 5 bases lay in between.